This TCR beta chain was found in a study of T cell responses to AZD1222 COVID-19 vaccine. Study-wide results and caveats: Donors were mostly white British, more females; clonal diversity possibly underestimated. At 160-218 and 743-854, vaccine-associated CD4 TCRs were dominant, and they spanned spike.

Repertoires were generated with immunoSEQ multiplex PCR, while TCRdb's copy carries only in-frame clones and drops some. The repertoire consists of about 140,000 clones, with roughly 92% occurring once and the leading ten covering approximately 4.8%. Of note for this clone: Its cognate antigen is unknown.

Trimming pared 6 bases from V and 3 bases from J, leaving 12 bases between. This CDR3 comprises 13 residues. V and J are TRBV12-3 or TRBV12-4 and TRBJ2-7; D unclear. This TCR was recovered from an adult in good health. Specimen: peripheral blood, collected on day 0 of AZD1222 vaccination. The CDR3 here is CASSYANYYEQYF. The CDR3 DNA is TGTGCCAGCAGCTACGCAAACTACTACGAGCAGTACTTC.